The present T cell receptor (beta chain) was sequenced within a study of CD8 T cells in ankylosing spondylitis (dated by TCRdb to about 2017). With regard to the full study: The study set out to find disease-linked TCR variants by profiling T cell receptor beta repertoires in ankylosing spondylitis patients and healthy donors. In total, the full study cohort was made up of over a hundred healthy donors and some 26 ankylosing spondylitis patients. Peripheral blood was sampled, and synovial fluid was also collected from ankylosing spondylitis patients. Here is what the overall study found, with its caveats: The disease-linked clones had a CD8+ phenotype and were found at relatively low frequencies in peripheral blood. A TCR beta motif of several highly homologous amino acid variants appeared characteristic of blood from ankylosing spondylitis patients. Some motif variants had previously been reported in the synovial fluid and blood of reactive arthritis patients, which suggests shared mechanisms of disease initiation. According to the report, matched synovial fluid samples from ankylosing spondylitis patients were significantly enriched for the disease-linked clones.

The sample was run on an Illumina HiSeq 2500. Quantitative 5'-RACE with molecular barcodes was the method used to prepare the TCR beta libraries. The source study handled its data this way. To identify disease-linked TCR variants, a new computational method was used, one built on a probabilistic model of VDJ rearrangement. In-frame beta chains were kept once TCRdb had trimmed the public reads at Q25 with fastp and called clones with MiXCR. Each entry merges the rows of one CDR3 protein and shows their most common DNA and genes. The V and J calls shown here were made by TCRdb, not taken from the authors' results. This sample has 350,000 to 550,000 distinct CDR3 sequences in its table, and roughly a quarter of those were observed once. 0.89% of the sample lies in the top ten. The CDR3 goes from the cysteine to the phenylalanine over 17 residues. Of the read, only the CDR3 DNA is kept; its 51 bases are in frame from base 1. The germline V end is reduced by 0 bases and the J end by 3 bases; junction bases left unmatched: 4. The germline V gene encodes CDR1 LGHDT and CDR2 YNNKEL (reference sequence).

In regard to this clonotype: Its specific antigen is unknown. The record has no base qualities; no much larger clone is one base away.

The clonotype originates from a male donor with ankylosing spondylitis. The chain is assembled from TRBV3-1 and TRBJ2-1, with 11 junctional bases fitting TRBD2. The sequenced sample consisted of blood, either unsorted or a sorted T cell fraction (not recorded which). At the DNA level, the sequence is TGTGCCAGCAGCCAAGAAGCTAGCGGGAGGATCTACAATGAGCAGTTCTTC. Its protein is CASSQEASGRIYNEQFF.